A selection of T cell receptor beta chains follows, all from one sample in a study of blood T cell repertoires in COVID-19. Some clones are missing from TCRdb's copy, which holds only in-frame ones; the method was immunoSEQ multiplex PCR. The sample lists about 140,000 clones, 85% to 90% occurring once. The sample comprised peripheral blood. The receptors were sampled from a human donor in a cohort sampled during active COVID-19. The CDR3 runs from the conserved cysteine through the conserved F or W.

TRBJ2-7 | TRBV2 | CASINRGSYEQYF
TRBJ2-3 | TRBV28 | CASSFGLAGITDTQYF
TRBJ2-7 | TRBV7-9 | CASRTSGGARGEQYF
TRBJ2-3 | TRBV2 | CASSFSRTTRGTDTQYF
TRBJ2-5 | TRBV5-1 | CASSPLASQETQYF
TRBJ2-3 | TRBV25-1 | CASSEAGVPPDTQYF
TRBJ1-1 | TRBV13 | CASSLRGASEAFF
TRBJ2-5 | TRBV7-8 | CASSLGTGQRETQYF
TRBJ1-2 | TRBV6-6 | CASSYSTTSGGYTF
TRBJ1-1 | TRBV11-3 | CASSTQGGTEAFF
TRBJ2-5 | TRBV10-2 | CASSETGETQYF
TRBJ2-7 | TRBV6-5 | CASSYSKTGRGEQYF
TRBJ2-4 | TRBV2 | CASSARTGSENIQYF
TRBJ2-3 | TRBV5-1 | CASSLVGSGGSTDTQYF
TRBJ1-1 | TRBV6-5 | CASIGPQTTSTEAFF
TRBJ1-5 | TRBV7-8 | CASSKDRGINQPQHF
TRBJ2-7 | TRBV7-9 | CASSSAQGATYEQYF
TRBJ2-2 | TRBV10-2 | CASSESAGGGTGELFF
TRBJ1-2 | TRBV27 | CASRGTVGSGGYTF
TRBJ2-6 | TRBV7-9 | CASRPVGTDFSGANVLTF
TRBJ2-7 | TRBV6-6 | CASSHVGQTRVEQYF
TRBJ2-5 | TRBV27 | CASKGAGGRAQETQYF
TRBJ2-7 | TRBV7-2 | CASSLARGPSRNEQYF
TRBJ2-3 | TRBV24-1 | CATREGQGRDTQYF
TRBJ2-1 | TRBV28 | CASSHGGDLYNEQFF
TRBJ2-1 | TRBV27 | CASSLTPGLVIDGSYNEQFF
TRBJ2-4 | TRBV10-3 | CAISDPGQGNIQYF
TRBJ2-1 | TRBV4-1 | CASSQPLAGQYNEQFF
TRBJ1-2 | TRBV5-1 | CASSVGQGAISYTF
TRBJ2-1 | TRBV28 | CASSLTGQTNNEQFF
TRBJ1-1 | TRBV5-4 | CASSLGRARGRGTEAFF
TRBJ1-1 | TRBV5-6 | CASSFVLKAVAEAFF
TRBJ2-7 | TRBV18 | CASSPPKGQGIYEQYF
TRBJ2-3 | TRBV3-1/TRBV3-2 | CASSFGSSGGVDTQYF
TRBJ2-5 | TRBV20-1 | CSASFRMTQYF
TRBJ2-5 | TRBV5-1 | CASSRGGNQETQYF
TRBJ1-3 | TRBV6-1 | CASSEPTGVGSGNTIYF
TRBJ2-5 | TRBV3-1/TRBV3-2 | CASSQDMASGWVQYF
TRBJ1-4 | TRBV10-2 | CASSSSGATNEKLFF
TRBJ2-7 | TRBV6-6 | CASSYLRDNNEQYF
TRBJ2-3 | TRBV6-4 | CASSRQGTTDTQYF
TRBJ2-7 | TRBV3-1/TRBV3-2 | CASSLAGGEQYF
TRBJ1-1 | TRBV5-1 | CASSLEAGAEAFF
TRBJ2-1 | TRBV28 | CASSLAGNRNEQFF
TRBJ2-1 | TRBV19 | CASTARTSYPYNEQFF
TRBJ1-2 | TRBV18 | CASSPQDRGYGYTF
TRBJ1-5 | TRBV5-8 | CASSRTGTGYQPQHF
TRBJ2-7 | TRBV28 | CASSYAAYEQYF
TRBJ2-2 | TRBV18 | CASSPLAGNTGELFF